These 6 T cell receptor beta chains were sequenced from one sample in a study of human T cells and chemical hapten exposure. The time point is: patch test 3, about 24 weeks after DPC sensitization. Treatment: therapeutic diphenylcyclopropenone sensitization with weekly scalp DPC. TCRdb re-derived calls from the RACE reads in MiXCR, one entry per CDR3 protein. This table holds about 190,000 distinct CDR3 sequences, about 25% found once. The starting material was whole blood, obtained in connection with sensitization to the hapten diphenylcyclopropenone (DPC). The source is a woman aged 35 to 49 with alopecia areata. Some clones in this sample may be carry-over from other donors' samples.

This clonotype was observed a few times. The chain uses TRBV28 and TRBJ2-7, with a tentative D call TRBD2 (6 bases). The CDR3 extends over 14 amino acids. Deletions cut 5 bases from V and 5 bases from J, with 16 bases between. Germline V CDR1 and CDR2: MDHEN, SYDVKM. CDR3 amino acids: CASSPPAEGNEQYF. The CDR3 bases are TGTGCCAGCAGTCCTCCAGCGGAGGGAAACGAGCAGTACTTC.

The table lists this clonotype with a few counts. The rearrangement links TRBV12-3 or TRBV12-4 to TRBJ2-7; 7 bases are shared with TRBD2. The CDR3 length is 13 residues. V lost 5 bases, J lost 3 bases, and 4 bases stayed unmatched. The DNA of the CDR3 is TGTGCCAGCAGTAGCGGGGAGATCTACGAGCAGTACTTC. Translation gives CASSSGEIYEQYF.

The chain employs TRBV29-1 and TRBJ2-5; D is possibly TRBD1 or TRBD2 (7 bases each). This CDR3 is built from 13 residues. Germline loops: CDR1 SQVTM, CDR2 ANQGSEA. Trimming removed 3 bases from V and 5 bases from J, with 13 bases in between. The CDR3 is CSVDGEGAETQYF. CDR3 in DNA: TGCAGCGTTGATGGGGAGGGGGCGGAGACCCAGTACTTC.

The V call is TRBV5-1, the J call TRBJ2-1; D is unresolved. The CDR3 has 15 amino acids. Trimming shortened V by 1 base and J by 0 bases, and 8 bases separated the two germline ends. Germline values: CDR1 SGHRS, CDR2 YFSETQ. CDR3 amino acids: CASSLLASSYNEQFF. CDR3 nucleotides: TGCGCCAGCAGCTTGCTGGCAAGCTCCTACAATGAGCAGTTCTTC.

There are a few counts of this clonotype. The gene calls are TRBV9 and TRBJ2-1; perhaps D is TRBD1 or TRBD2 (5 bases each). The CDR3 is 12 residues long. Trimming removed 0 bases from V and 9 bases from J, with 7 bases in between. The germline V gene encodes CDR1 SGDLS and CDR2 YYNGEE. The CDR3 sequence is CASSVGGSEQFF. CDR3 in DNA: TGTGCCAGCAGCGTAGGGGGGTCTGAGCAGTTCTTC.

This chain connects TRBV19 to TRBJ2-1; 10 bases line up with TRBD2. V lost 5 bases, J lost 5 bases, and 6 bases stayed unmatched. Germline V gene data show CDR1 as LNHDA and CDR2 as SQIVND (reference sequence). CDR3 length: 15 amino acids. The CDR3 loop is CASSVLAGDDNEQFF. CDR3 DNA: TGTGCCAGTAGTGTCCTAGCGGGAGACGACAATGAGCAGTTCTTC.